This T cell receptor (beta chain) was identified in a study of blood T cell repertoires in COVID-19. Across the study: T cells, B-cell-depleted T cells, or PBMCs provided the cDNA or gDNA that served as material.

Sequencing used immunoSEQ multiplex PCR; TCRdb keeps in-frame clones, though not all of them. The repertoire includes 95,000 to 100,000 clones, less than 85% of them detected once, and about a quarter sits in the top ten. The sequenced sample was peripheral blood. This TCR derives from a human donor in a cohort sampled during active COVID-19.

In DNA, the CDR3 is TGCGCCAGCAGCCAAGGTCGGCTAGCGGGGACAGATACGCAGTATTTT. It codes for CASSQGRLAGTDTQYF. The genes are TRBV4-3 and TRBJ2-3, with 9 nucleotides matching TRBD2. Germline V lookup: CDR1 LGHNA, CDR2 YSLEER. Unmatched junction bases numbered 5, after V lost 1 base and J lost 3 bases. The CDR3 totals 16 residues.